This T cell receptor beta chain was captured in a study of blood T cell repertoires in COVID-19. Looking at the study overall: Spain, Italy and the United States supplied samples that represented acute and convalescent COVID-19.

The germline CDR1 and CDR2 sequences are KGHSH and LQKENI. This CDR3 has 17 amino acids. J lost 2 bases, V lost 2 bases, and 5 bases had no gene match. Using immunoSEQ multiplex PCR, the repertoire was profiled, and TCRdb retains in-frame clones only, with some absent. The table lists approximately 450,000 clones, roughly 91% of them singletons. V gene TRBV18 combines with J gene TRBJ2-6, with TRBD1 matching 8 bases. Sequencing was carried out using peripheral blood. This receptor was obtained from a young woman with acute or convalescent COVID-19. CDR3 amino acids: CASSPYTGGAGANVLTF. The CDR3 DNA is TGTGCCAGCTCACCATACACAGGGGGAGCTGGGGCCAACGTCCTGACTTTC.